This T cell receptor beta chain originates from a study of OX40 agonist ivuxolimab in advanced cancers. CDR3 length equals 16 residues. From germline, CDR1 is SGHRS and CDR2 YFSETQ. The J segment lost 4 bases and the V segment lost 4 bases, leaving 8 bases of the junction unmatched. Clones were sequenced by immunoSEQ multiplex PCR, and TCRdb holds only the in-frame ones, with some missing. Of some 80,000 clones in the sample, 90% to 95% are singletons; the top ten hold approximately 5%. The sequencing used CD4+ or CD8+ T cells sorted from blood, collected in a trial of the OX40 agonist ivuxolimab. The TCR was taken from an adult with an advanced solid tumor such as melanoma, head and neck, liver or kidney cancer. This chain joins TRBV5-1 and TRBJ2-3, with 11 bases identical to TRBD2. The CDR3 coding sequence is TGCGCCAGCAGCCGAATGACTAGCGGGACCTCAGATACGCAGTATTTT. It is translated as CASSRMTSGTSDTQYF.